This T cell receptor (beta chain) is from a study of blood T cell repertoires in COVID-19. This CDR3 region has 17 residues. Between the trimmed V and J ends, which lost 2 bases and 4 bases, there was a span of 18 bases. CDR1 and CDR2 (germline): LNHDA, SQIVND (reference sequence). Sequencing was performed with immunoSEQ multiplex PCR; in TCRdb, only in-frame clones are kept and a portion is missing. The sample lists tens of thousands of clones; about 90% were seen once. This sequence originates from a human donor with acute or convalescent COVID-19. The donor label of this sample is uncertain. The chain links TRBV19 to TRBJ1-5; possibly TRBD1 for D (5 bases). Material for sequencing was peripheral blood. The CDR3, as DNA: TGTGCCAGTAGTATATCCCTTCCCAGGGTGAGTAATCAGCCCCAGCATTTT. This encodes CASSISLPRVSNQPQHF.